A selection of T cell receptor beta chains follows, all from one sample in a study of a mutant IDH1 vaccine in newly diagnosed glioma. TCRdb's copy holds only in-frame clones and misses some; the assay was immunoSEQ multiplex PCR. Among tens of thousands of clones, 91% were seen once, and the ten largest hold over 2.5%. The source material was PBMCs, sampled from a glioma patient treated with radiotherapy, temozolomide or both. Receptor source: a man aged 45-65 years with glioma. The CDR3 runs from the conserved cysteine through the conserved F or W. Each record gives: J gene, D gene, clone size, V gene, CDR3 DNA, CDR3 protein. D genes are given only for firm matches. Some rows have no size entry. The others give once, few or many, or a class for an expanded clone.

J gene: TRBJ1-2; D gene: -; clone size: -; V gene: TRBV15; CDR3 DNA: TGTGCCACCAGCAGAGGGTCCTCGGCAGGGAGAGGCTACACCTTC; CDR3 protein: CATSRGSSAGRGYTF
J gene: TRBJ2-5; D gene: -; clone size: -; V gene: TRBV10-1; CDR3 DNA: TGCGCCAGCAGTAACTCGGGGGATCCTGGGACCCAGTACTTC; CDR3 protein: CASSNSGDPGTQYF
J gene: TRBJ1-6; D gene: -; clone size: -; V gene: TRBV10-3; CDR3 DNA: TGTGCCATCAGTGCGGGGGGCGCGAATTCACCCCTCCACTTT; CDR3 protein: CAISAGGANSPLHF
J gene: TRBJ2-7; D gene: -; clone size: few; V gene: TRBV30; CDR3 DNA: TGTGCCTGGACACCGGACGCAACCTACGAGCAGTACTTC; CDR3 protein: CAWTPDATYEQYF
J gene: TRBJ2-7; D gene: TRBD2; clone size: -; V gene: TRBV25-1; CDR3 DNA: TGTGCCAGCAGTCAAGAGCGGGGGGCCTACGAGCAGTACTTC; CDR3 protein: CASSQERGAYEQYF
J gene: TRBJ1-2; D gene: -; clone size: -; V gene: TRBV6-5; CDR3 DNA: TGTGCCAGCACCTTACAGGAGGGGACCGCCTATGGCTACACCTTC; CDR3 protein: CASTLQEGTAYGYTF
J gene: TRBJ1-1; D gene: TRBD1; clone size: -; V gene: TRBV6-5; CDR3 DNA: TGTGCCAGCAGGAGGACAGGGATGAACACTGAAGCTTTCTTT; CDR3 protein: CASRRTGMNTEAFF
J gene: TRBJ1-6; D gene: -; clone size: -; V gene: TRBV28; CDR3 DNA: TGTGCCAGCAGGTACAACAGGGTTGGGTCACCCCTCCACTTT; CDR3 protein: CASRYNRVGSPLHF
J gene: TRBJ2-1; D gene: -; clone size: -; V gene: TRBV9; CDR3 DNA: TGTGCCAGCAGCGTTGGGGGGATCAATGAGCAGTTCTTC; CDR3 protein: CASSVGGINEQFF
J gene: TRBJ1-1; D gene: -; clone size: -; V gene: TRBV5-1; CDR3 DNA: TGCGCCAGCAGCTTGGGAGTAGACATCACTGAAGCTTTCTTT; CDR3 protein: CASSLGVDITEAFF
J gene: TRBJ2-3; D gene: TRBD2; clone size: medium-sized; V gene: TRBV7-9; CDR3 DNA: TGTGCCAGCAGCCTACTAGCGGGAGAGGCAGATACGCAGTATTTT; CDR3 protein: CASSLLAGEADTQYF
J gene: TRBJ1-4; D gene: -; clone size: once; V gene: TRBV19; CDR3 DNA: TGTGCCAGTAGTAAGGCACTAGGAGCAACTAATGAAAAACTGTTTTTT; CDR3 protein: CASSKALGATNEKLFF
J gene: TRBJ1-2; D gene: -; clone size: -; V gene: TRBV13; CDR3 DNA: TGTGCCAGCAGCTTGCCCAACACAGATCTCTATGGCTACACCTTC; CDR3 protein: CASSLPNTDLYGYTF
J gene: TRBJ2-7; D gene: TRBD1; clone size: few; V gene: TRBV6-6; CDR3 DNA: TGTGCCAGCAGTCGTCGGACAGGGCCCCTCGAGCAGTACTTC; CDR3 protein: CASSRRTGPLEQYF
J gene: TRBJ2-2; D gene: -; clone size: -; V gene: TRBV13; CDR3 DNA: TGTGCCAGCAGCTTACCTTACCGGGAGCTGTTTTTT; CDR3 protein: CASSLPYRELFF
J gene: TRBJ1-1; D gene: -; clone size: -; V gene: TRBV15; CDR3 DNA: TGTGCCACCAGCGGGGGGACCGGGACGGAGAACACTGAAGCTTTCTTT; CDR3 protein: CATSGGTGTENTEAFF
J gene: TRBJ2-1; D gene: -; clone size: -; V gene: TRBV6-1; CDR3 DNA: TGTGCCAGCAGTGAATTTGTTCTCGCGGGGGCCCCTCGTCCTCGTCCGTTCTTC; CDR3 protein: CASSEFVLAGAPRPRPFF
J gene: TRBJ2-5; D gene: -; clone size: -; V gene: TRBV30; CDR3 DNA: TGTGCCTGGATGGGGAGTCCGGAGACCCAGTACTTC; CDR3 protein: CAWMGSPETQYF
J gene: TRBJ1-1; D gene: -; clone size: -; V gene: TRBV6-6; CDR3 DNA: TGTGCCAGTCAAGGAGGGGCTGAAGCTTTCTTT; CDR3 protein: CASQGGAEAFF
J gene: TRBJ2-5; D gene: -; clone size: -; V gene: TRBV19; CDR3 DNA: TGTGCCAGTAGTATGTCTTTGGGGGAGCAAGAGACCCAGTACTTC; CDR3 protein: CASSMSLGEQETQYF
J gene: TRBJ1-4; D gene: -; clone size: once; V gene: TRBV2; CDR3 DNA: TGTGCCAGCAGCCGAGGGGGGGAAGGGGATGAAAAACTGTTTTTT; CDR3 protein: CASSRGGEGDEKLFF
J gene: TRBJ2-4; D gene: -; clone size: -; V gene: TRBV27; CDR3 DNA: TGTGCCAGCAGTTTATCCCTGGAGCAGTACTTC; CDR3 protein: CASSLSLEQYF
J gene: TRBJ2-2; D gene: TRBD2; clone size: -; V gene: TRBV7-2; CDR3 DNA: TGTGCCAGCAGCTTCGGGACTAGCGGGGTAAAGAGCGGGGAGCTGTTTTTT; CDR3 protein: CASSFGTSGVKSGELFF
J gene: TRBJ2-5; D gene: -; clone size: -; V gene: TRBV20-1; CDR3 DNA: TGCAGTGCTAGACTGGGGGAGACCCAGTACTTC; CDR3 protein: CSARLGETQYF
J gene: TRBJ2-7; D gene: -; clone size: -; V gene: TRBV7-9; CDR3 DNA: TGTGCCAGCAGCTTCCGACAGGACCTTCCCCTAAACTTC; CDR3 protein: CASSFRQDLPLNF
J gene: TRBJ2-5; D gene: -; clone size: -; V gene: TRBV5-1; CDR3 DNA: TGCGCCAGCAGCTTGGCCCCGGGACGGGTCCAAGAGACCCAGTACTTC; CDR3 protein: CASSLAPGRVQETQYF
J gene: TRBJ2-2; D gene: -; clone size: -; V gene: TRBV19; CDR3 DNA: TGTGCCAGTAGTATGGGACACCTCACCGGGGAGCTGTTTTTT; CDR3 protein: CASSMGHLTGELFF
J gene: TRBJ2-7; D gene: -; clone size: -; V gene: TRBV6-1; CDR3 DNA: TGTGCCAGCAGTGAAAGTTATACCGACTTCTCCTACGAGCAGTACTTC; CDR3 protein: CASSESYTDFSYEQYF
J gene: TRBJ1-5; D gene: TRBD1; clone size: -; V gene: TRBV4-3; CDR3 DNA: TGCGCCAGCAGCCCTACTACAGGGGGTTACCAGCCCCAGCATTTT; CDR3 protein: CASSPTTGGYQPQHF